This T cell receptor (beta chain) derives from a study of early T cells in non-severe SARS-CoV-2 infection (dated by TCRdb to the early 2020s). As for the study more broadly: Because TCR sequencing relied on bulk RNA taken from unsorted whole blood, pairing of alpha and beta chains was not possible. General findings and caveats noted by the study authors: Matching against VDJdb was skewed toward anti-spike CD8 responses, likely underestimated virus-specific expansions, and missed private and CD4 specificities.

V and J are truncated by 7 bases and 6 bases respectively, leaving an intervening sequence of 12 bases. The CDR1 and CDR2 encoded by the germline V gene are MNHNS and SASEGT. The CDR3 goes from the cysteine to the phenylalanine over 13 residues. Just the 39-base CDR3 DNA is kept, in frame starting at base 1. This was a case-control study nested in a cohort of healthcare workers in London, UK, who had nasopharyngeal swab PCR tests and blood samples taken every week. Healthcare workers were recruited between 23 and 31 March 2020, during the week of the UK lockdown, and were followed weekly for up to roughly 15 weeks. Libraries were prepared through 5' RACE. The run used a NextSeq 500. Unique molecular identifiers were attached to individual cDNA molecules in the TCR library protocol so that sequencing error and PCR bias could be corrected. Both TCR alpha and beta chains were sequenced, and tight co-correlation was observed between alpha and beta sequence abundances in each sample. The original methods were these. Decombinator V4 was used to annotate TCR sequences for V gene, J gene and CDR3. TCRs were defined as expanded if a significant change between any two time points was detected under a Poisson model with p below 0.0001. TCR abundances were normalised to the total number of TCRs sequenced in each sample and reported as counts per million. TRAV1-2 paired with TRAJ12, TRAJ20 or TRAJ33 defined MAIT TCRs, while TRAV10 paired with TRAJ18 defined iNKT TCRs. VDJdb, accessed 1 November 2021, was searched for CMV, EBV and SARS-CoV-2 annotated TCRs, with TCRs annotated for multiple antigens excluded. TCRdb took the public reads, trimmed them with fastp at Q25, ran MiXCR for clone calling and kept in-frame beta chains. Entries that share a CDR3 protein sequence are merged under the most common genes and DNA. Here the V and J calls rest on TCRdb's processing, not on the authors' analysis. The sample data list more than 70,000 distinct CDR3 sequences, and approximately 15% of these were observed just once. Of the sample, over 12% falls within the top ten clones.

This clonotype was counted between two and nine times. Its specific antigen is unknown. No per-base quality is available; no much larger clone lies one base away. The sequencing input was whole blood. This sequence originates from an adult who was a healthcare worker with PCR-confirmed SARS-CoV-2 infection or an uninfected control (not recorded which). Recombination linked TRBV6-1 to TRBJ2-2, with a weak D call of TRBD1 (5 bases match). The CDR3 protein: CASNKQEPGELFF. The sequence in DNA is TGTGCCAGCAACAAACAGGAGCCCGGGGAGCTGTTTTTT.